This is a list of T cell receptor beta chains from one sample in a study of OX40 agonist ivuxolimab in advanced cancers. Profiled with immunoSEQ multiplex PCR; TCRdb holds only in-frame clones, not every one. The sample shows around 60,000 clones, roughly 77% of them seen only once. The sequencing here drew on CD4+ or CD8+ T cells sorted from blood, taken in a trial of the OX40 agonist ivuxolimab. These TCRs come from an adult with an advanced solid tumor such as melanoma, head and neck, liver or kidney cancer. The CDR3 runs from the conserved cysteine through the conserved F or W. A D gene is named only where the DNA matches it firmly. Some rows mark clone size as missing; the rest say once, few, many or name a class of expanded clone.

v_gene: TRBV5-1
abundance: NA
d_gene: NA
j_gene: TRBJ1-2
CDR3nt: TGCGCCTCAACCTCAGGGACCTATGGCTACACCTTC
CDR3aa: CASTSGTYGYTF

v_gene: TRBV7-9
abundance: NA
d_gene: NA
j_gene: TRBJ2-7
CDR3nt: TGTGCCAGCAGCTTAGCTATGGGGGGCGAGCAGTACTTC
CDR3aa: CASSLAMGGEQYF

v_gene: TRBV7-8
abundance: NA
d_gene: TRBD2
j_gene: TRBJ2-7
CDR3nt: TGTGCCAGCAGCTTCACCGGGACTAGCGGGGTTGACTTC
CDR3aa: CASSFTGTSGVDF

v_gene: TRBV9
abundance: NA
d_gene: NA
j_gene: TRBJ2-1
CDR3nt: TGTGCCAGCAGCGTCGACGGGGGAAACTACAATGAGCAGTTCTTC
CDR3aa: CASSVDGGNYNEQFF

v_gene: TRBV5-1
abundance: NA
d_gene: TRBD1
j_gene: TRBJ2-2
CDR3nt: TGCGCCAGCAATCCGGGACAGGGCGTACTCGGGGAGCTGTTTTTT
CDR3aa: CASNPGQGVLGELFF

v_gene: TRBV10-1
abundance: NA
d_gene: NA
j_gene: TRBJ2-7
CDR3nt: TGCGCCAGCAGCCAAGGGCCCTACGAGCAGTACTTC
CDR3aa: CASSQGPYEQYF

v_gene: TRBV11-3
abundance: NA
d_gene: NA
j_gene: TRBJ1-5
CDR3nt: TGTGCCAGCAGCTTAGGATTCCACTGGGACACCATTAGCAATCAGCCCCAGCATTTT
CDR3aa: CASSLGFHWDTISNQPQHF

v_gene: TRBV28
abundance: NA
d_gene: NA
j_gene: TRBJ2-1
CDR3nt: TGTGCCAGCAGTCCCTCCACAGGGTCTTCTGGAAATGAGCAGTTCTTC
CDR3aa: CASSPSTGSSGNEQFF

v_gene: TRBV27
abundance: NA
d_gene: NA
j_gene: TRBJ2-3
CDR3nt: TGTGCCAGCAGCATCGGGGGGCTAGGCACAGATACGCAGTATTTT
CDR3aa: CASSIGGLGTDTQYF

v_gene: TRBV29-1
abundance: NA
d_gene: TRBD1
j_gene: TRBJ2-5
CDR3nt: TGCAGCGCCCGACAGGGGCGACAAGAGACCCAGTACTTC
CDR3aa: CSARQGRQETQYF

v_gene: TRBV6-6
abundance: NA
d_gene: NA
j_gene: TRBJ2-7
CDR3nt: TGTGCCAGCAGTTACGAAGCGGACAGCTCCTACGAGCAGTACTTC
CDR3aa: CASSYEADSSYEQYF

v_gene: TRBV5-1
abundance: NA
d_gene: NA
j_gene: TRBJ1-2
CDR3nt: TGCGCCAGCAGCTTGATAGCTGGCAGGGCGGACTATGGCTACACCTTC
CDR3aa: CASSLIAGRADYGYTF

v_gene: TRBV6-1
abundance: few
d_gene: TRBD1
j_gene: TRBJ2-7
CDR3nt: TGTGCCAGCAGTGAATTCGGGACAGGGGCCTTTTCCTACGAGCAGTACTTC
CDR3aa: CASSEFGTGAFSYEQYF

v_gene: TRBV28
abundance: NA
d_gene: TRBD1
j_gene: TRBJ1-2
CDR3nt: TGTGCCAGCAGTTACGGACAGGGGGCTAACGGCTACACCTTC
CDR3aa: CASSYGQGANGYTF

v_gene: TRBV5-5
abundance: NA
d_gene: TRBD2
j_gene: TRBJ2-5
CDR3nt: TGTGCCAGCAGCTTGGGTCAAACTAGCGGGGTAGAGACCCAGTACTTC
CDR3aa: CASSLGQTSGVETQYF

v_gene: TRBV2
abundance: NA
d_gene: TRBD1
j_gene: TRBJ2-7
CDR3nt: TGTGCCAGCAGGGAGGGCAGGGGGCGAGGGTACGAGCAGTACTTC
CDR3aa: CASREGRGRGYEQYF

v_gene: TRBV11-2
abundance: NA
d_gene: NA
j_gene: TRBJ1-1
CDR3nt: TGTGCCAGCAGCTTAGATCAAGGAGGCACTGAAGCTTTCTTT
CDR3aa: CASSLDQGGTEAFF

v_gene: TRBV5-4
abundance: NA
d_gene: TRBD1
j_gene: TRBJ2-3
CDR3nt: TGTGCCAGCAGCAGACAGGGGGTAAACACAGATACGCAGTATTTT
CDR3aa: CASSRQGVNTDTQYF

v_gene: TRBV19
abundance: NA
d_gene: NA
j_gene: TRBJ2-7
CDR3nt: TGTGCCAGTAGTAAATCCGCGGGATACGAGCAGTACTTC
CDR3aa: CASSKSAGYEQYF

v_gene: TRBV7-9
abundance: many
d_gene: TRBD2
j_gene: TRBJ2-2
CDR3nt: TGTGCCAGCACCCCGTCGTGGCGGGAGGGCCGGTTGGCCGGGGAGCTGTTTTTT
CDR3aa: CASTPSWREGRLAGELFF

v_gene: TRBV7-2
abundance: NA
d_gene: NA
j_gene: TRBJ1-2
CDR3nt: TGTGCCAGCAGCCCGGCCTGGGGGCGCGGTGGCTACACCTTC
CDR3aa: CASSPAWGRGGYTF

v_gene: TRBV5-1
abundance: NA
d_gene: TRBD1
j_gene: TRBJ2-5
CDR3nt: TGCGCCAGCGACGACAGGGGCGAGACCCAGTACTTC
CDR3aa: CASDDRGETQYF

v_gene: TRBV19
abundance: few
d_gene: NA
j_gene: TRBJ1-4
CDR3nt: TGTGCCAGTAGTGGCCCCCGGGACACCCATAATGAAAAACTGTTTTTT
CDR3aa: CASSGPRDTHNEKLFF

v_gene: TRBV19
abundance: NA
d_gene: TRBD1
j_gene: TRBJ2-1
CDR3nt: TGTGCCAGTACTCGGACAGGGGGATATGAGCAGTTCTTC
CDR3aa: CASTRTGGYEQFF

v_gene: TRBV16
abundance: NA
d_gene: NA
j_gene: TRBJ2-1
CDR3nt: TGTGCCAGCAGCCCACCCCTGGCAGACAATGAGCAGTTCTTC
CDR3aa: CASSPPLADNEQFF

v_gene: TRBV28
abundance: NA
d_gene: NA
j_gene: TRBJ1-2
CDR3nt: TGTGCCAGCAGTTTGGGGGACTATGGCTACACCTTC
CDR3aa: CASSLGDYGYTF

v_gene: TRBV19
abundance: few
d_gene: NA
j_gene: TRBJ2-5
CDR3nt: TGTGCCAGTAGTATAGATGGTGGAGAGACCCAGTACTTC
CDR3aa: CASSIDGGETQYF

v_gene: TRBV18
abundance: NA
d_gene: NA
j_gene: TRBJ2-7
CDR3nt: TGTGCCAGCTCACCGTCAGGTCGGTACGAGCAGTACTTC
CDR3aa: CASSPSGRYEQYF

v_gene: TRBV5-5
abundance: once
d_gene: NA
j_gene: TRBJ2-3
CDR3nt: TGTGCCAGCAGCCTTGGAACTATTGGTACGCAGTATTTT
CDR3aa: CASSLGTIGTQYF

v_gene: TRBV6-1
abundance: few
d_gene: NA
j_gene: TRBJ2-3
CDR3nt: TGTGCCAGCAGTGAGACGCTAGCGAGCACAGATACGCAGTATTTT
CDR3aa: CASSETLASTDTQYF

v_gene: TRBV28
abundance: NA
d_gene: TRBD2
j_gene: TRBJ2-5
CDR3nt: TGTGCCAGCAGTATGACTAGCGGGGAGACCCAGTACTTC
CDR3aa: CASSMTSGETQYF

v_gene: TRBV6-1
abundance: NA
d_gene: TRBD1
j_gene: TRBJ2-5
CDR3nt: TGTGTCAGCGGGGGACAGGGGGATCTGGAGACCCAGTACTTC
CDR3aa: CVSGGQGDLETQYF

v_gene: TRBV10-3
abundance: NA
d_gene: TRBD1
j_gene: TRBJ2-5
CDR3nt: TGTGCCATCAGTGACCCGGGACAGGGGTTCCAAGAGACCCAGTACTTC
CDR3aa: CAISDPGQGFQETQYF

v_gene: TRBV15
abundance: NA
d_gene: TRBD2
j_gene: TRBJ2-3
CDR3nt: TGTGCCACCAGCAGAGATGGGACTAGCGGAACGCAGTATTTT
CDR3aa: CATSRDGTSGTQYF

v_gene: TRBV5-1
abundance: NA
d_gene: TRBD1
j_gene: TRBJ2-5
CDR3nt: TGCGCCAGCAGCCCCCGACAGGGAAGGGAGACCCAGTACTTC
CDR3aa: CASSPRQGRETQYF

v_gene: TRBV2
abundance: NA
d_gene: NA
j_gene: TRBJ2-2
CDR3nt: TGTGCCAGCAACAGGGTGACCGGGGAGCTGTTTTTT
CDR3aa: CASNRVTGELFF

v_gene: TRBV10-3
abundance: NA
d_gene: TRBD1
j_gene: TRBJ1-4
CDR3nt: TGTGCCATCCGTAGGGGGCCCGATGATGAAAAACTGTTTTTT
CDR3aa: CAIRRGPDDEKLFF